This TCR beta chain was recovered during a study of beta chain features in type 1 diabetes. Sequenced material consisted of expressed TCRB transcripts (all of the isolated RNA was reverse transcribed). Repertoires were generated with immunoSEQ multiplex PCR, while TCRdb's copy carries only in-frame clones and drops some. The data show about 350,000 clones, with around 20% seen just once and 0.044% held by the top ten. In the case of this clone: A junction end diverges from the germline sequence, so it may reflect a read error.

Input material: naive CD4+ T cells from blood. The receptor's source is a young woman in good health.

This chain's CDR3 is CATSRDLRLPFF. The CDR3 DNA reads as TGTGCCACCAGCAGAGATCTACGCCTGCCATTCTTC. The chain recombines TRBV15 with TRBJ1-2; no clear D gene. CDR1 and CDR2 (germline): LNHNV, YYDKDF (reference sequence). The CDR3 loop spans 12 amino acids.